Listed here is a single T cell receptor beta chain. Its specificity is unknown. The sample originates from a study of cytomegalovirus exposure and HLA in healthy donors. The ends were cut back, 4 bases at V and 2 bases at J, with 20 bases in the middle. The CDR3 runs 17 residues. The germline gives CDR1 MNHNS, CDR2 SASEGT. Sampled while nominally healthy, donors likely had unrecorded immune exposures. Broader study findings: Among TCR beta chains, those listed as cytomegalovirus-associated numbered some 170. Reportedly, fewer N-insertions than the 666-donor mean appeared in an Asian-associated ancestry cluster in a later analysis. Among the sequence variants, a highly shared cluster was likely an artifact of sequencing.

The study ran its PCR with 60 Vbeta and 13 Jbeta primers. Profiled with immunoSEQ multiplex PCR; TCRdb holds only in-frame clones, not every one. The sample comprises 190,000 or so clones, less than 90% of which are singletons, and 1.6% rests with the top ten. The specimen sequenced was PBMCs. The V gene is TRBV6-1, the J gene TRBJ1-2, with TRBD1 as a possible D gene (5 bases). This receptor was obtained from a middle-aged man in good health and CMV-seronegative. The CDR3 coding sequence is TGTGCCAGCAGTGTAGACAGTACCACCACTCGCAACTATGGCTACACCTTC. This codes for CASSVDSTTTRNYGYTF.